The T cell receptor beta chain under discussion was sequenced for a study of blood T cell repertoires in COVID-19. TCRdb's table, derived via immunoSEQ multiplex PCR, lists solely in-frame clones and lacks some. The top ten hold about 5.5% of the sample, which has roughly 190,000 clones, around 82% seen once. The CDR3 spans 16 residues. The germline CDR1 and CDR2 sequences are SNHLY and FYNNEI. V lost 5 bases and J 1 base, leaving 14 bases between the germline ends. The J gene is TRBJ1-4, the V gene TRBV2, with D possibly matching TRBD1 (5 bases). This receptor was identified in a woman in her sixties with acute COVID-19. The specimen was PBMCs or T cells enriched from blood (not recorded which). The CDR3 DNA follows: TGTGCCAGCAGTTTTCAACGACAGCTAACTAATGAAAAACTGTTTTTT. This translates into CASSFQRQLTNEKLFF.